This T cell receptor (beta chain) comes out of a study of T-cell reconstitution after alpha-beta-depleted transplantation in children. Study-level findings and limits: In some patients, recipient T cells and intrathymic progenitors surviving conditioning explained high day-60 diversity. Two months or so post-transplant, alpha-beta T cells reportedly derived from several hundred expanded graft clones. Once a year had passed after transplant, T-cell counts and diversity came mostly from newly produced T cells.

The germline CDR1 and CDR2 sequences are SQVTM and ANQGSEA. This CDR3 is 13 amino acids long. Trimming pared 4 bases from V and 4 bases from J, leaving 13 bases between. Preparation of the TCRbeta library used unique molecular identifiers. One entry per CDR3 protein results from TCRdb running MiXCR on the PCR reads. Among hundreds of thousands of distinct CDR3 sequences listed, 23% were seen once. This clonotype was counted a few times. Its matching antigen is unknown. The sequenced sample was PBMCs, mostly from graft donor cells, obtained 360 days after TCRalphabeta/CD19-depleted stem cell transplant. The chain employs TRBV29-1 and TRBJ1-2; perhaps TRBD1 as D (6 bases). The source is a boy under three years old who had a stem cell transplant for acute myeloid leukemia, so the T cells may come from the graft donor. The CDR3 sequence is CSVGDTGVYGYTF. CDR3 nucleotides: TGCAGCGTTGGGGACACTGGGGTCTATGGCTACACCTTC.